This TCR beta chain originates from a study of glioma-infiltrating T cells after dendritic cell vaccination. As for time point: after dendritic cell vaccination, including at tumor progression/relapse. TCRdb's table, derived via immunoSEQ multiplex PCR, lists solely in-frame clones and lacks some. The table records 65,000 to 80,000 clones, around 86% of them present only once. CDR3 length: 12 residues. CDR1 SQVTM and CDR2 ANQGSEA come from the germline V gene. V lost 3 bases and J lost 1, with 6 bases in between. The sequence came from a human donor with glioblastoma. The J gene is TRBJ1-1, the V gene TRBV29-1; D may be TRBD1 (5 bases). The specimen was blood, collected after dendritic cell vaccination. The CDR3 reads CSVEGRNTEAFF. For the CDR3, the DNA is TGCAGCGTTGAGGGGCGGAACACTGAAGCTTTCTTT.